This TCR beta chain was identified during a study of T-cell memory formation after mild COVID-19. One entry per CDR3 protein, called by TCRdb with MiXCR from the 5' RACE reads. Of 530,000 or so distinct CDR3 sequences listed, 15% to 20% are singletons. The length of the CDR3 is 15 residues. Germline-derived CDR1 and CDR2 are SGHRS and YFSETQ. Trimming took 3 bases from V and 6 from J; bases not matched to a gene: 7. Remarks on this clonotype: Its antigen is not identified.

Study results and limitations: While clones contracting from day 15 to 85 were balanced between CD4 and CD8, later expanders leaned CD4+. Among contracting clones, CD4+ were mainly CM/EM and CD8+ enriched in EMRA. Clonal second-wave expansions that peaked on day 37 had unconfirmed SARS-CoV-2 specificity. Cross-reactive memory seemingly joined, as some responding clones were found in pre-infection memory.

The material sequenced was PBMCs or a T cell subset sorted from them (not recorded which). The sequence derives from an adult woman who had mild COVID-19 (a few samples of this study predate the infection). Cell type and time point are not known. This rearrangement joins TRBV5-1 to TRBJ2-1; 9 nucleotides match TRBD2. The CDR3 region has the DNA TGCGCCAGCAGCTGGGGACTAGCAGAGCTCAATGAGCAGTTCTTC. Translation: CASSWGLAELNEQFF.